These 29 T cell receptor beta chains were sequenced from one sample in a study of shared clonotypes between healthy human individuals. Assay: immunoSEQ multiplex PCR; the TCRdb copy retains only in-frame clones and omits some. The sample lists 2 million to 2.5 million clones, just over 90% occurring once. Sequences were obtained from naive CD4+ T cells from PBMCs. The subset: CD45RA+ positively selected. The receptor source for this set is a man aged 18 to 30 in good health. Some clones in this sample may be carry-over from other donors' samples.

The V gene is TRBV25-1, the J gene TRBJ2-7; D gene ambiguous. CDR3 length: 11 amino acids. Germline-derived CDR1 and CDR2 are MGHDK and SYGVNS. V lost 7 bases and J 4 bases, leaving 8 bases between the germline ends. The chain's CDR3 is CASKSYYEQYF. In nucleotides, the CDR3 is TGTGCCAGCAAGAGTTATTACGAGCAGTACTTC.

CDR3 residues: CASSSPWDSFGADTQYF. For the CDR3, the DNA is TGTGCCAGCAGCTCTCCGTGGGACAGCTTTGGGGCGGATACGCAGTATTTT. The genes are TRBV11-3 and TRBJ2-3; 7 positions agree with TRBD1. This CDR3 is built from 17 residues. CDR1 and CDR2 from the germline V gene are SGHNT and YENEEA. The junction had 16 bases not matched to a gene; V was cut back by 4 bases and J by 6 bases.

The chain uses TRBV7-3 and TRBJ2-1, with TRBD2 identical over 11 bases. Germline trimming cut 4 bases from V and 11 bases from J; bases unmatched to any gene: 4. This CDR3 is 13 amino acids long. Germline assignment: CDR1 SGHTA and CDR2 FQGTGA. The CDR3 region is CASSSRLAGQQFF. The CDR3 DNA reads as TGTGCCAGCAGCTCGCGACTAGCGGGACAGCAGTTCTTC.

The table lists this clone with a few counts. This chain connects TRBV7-9 to TRBJ1-1, with no clear D. Between the trimmed V and J ends, which lost 7 bases and 0 bases, there was a span of 12 bases. The CDR3 loop spans 14 amino acids. CDR1 and CDR2 (germline): SEHNR, FQNEAQ (reference sequence). In nucleotides, the CDR3 is TGTGCCAGCAAGAGAACGTCCATGAACACTGAAGCTTTCTTT. Protein product: CASKRTSMNTEAFF.

This sequence joins TRBV28 and TRBJ1-2, with 10 bases matching TRBD1. Germline CDR1 reads MDHEN; CDR2 reads SYDVKM. V lost 5 bases to trimming and J lost 10 bases; unmatched junction nucleotides: 7. The CDR3 length is 13 residues. CDR3 coding DNA: TGTGCCAGCAGTCCCGGGACAGGGGCGCTCTACACCTTC. Protein sequence: CASSPGTGALYTF.

This chain links TRBV28 with TRBJ1-2, with D unclear. V was cut by 4 bases and J by 2 bases, with 14 bases left in between. The CDR3 is 15 residues long. Germline V gene sequence: CDR1 MDHEN, CDR2 SYDVKM. In DNA, the CDR3 is TGTGCCAGCAGTTCCACCGGGGAGACAAACTATGGCTACACCTTC. Its translation is CASSSTGETNYGYTF.

V usage is TRBV9 and J usage is TRBJ1-1, with TRBD1 as a possible D gene (5 bases). Germline V gene sequence: CDR1 SGDLS, CDR2 YYNGEE. Trimming took 4 bases from V and 1 from J, leaving 17 bases between them. The CDR3 consists of 16 residues. The CDR3 region is CASSPPARGANTEAFF. The CDR3, as DNA: TGTGCCAGCAGCCCACCAGCACGGGGCGCGAACACTGAAGCTTTCTTT.

V and J are TRBV6-1 and TRBJ2-7, with 9 bases identical to TRBD2. Germline V lookup: CDR1 MNHNS, CDR2 SASEGT. The CDR3 length is 15 residues. V lost 5 bases to trimming and J lost 6 bases; unmatched junction nucleotides: 11. The CDR3 region is CASSPWTSAASEQYF. The CDR3 region has the DNA TGTGCCAGCAGTCCCTGGACTAGCGCTGCTAGCGAGCAGTACTTC.

The rearrangement links TRBV6-5 to TRBJ2-5; a weak D match, TRBD2 (7 bases). The CDR3 is 14 residues long. Germline assignment: CDR1 MNHEY and CDR2 SVGAGI. V gave up 7 bases and J gave up 5 bases, with 17 bases separating them. CDR3 protein: CASTVGGGLETQYF. The CDR3 DNA reads TGTGCCAGCACCGTAGGGGGGGGGCTGGAGACCCAGTACTTC.

The chain joins TRBV5-6 to TRBJ1-1, with D uncertain. CDR3 length: 16 amino acids. Germline V gene sequence: CDR1 SGHDT, CDR2 YYEEEE. Deletions cut 1 base from V and 3 bases from J, with 16 bases between. DNA of the CDR3: TGTGCCAGCAGCTTGCGGGCTCGCGGCGTGCACACTGAAGCTTTCTTT. It translates to CASSLRARGVHTEAFF.

V and J are TRBV11-2 and TRBJ2-2; TRBD1 matches 7 bases. The trim removed 4 bases at V and 6 bases at J, leaving 5 bases unmatched. The CDR3 has 14 residues. Per the germline V gene, CDR1 is SGHAT and CDR2 is FQNNGV. CDR3 protein: CASSSFTGAGELFF. The CDR3 nucleotides read TGTGCCAGCAGCTCATTCACAGGGGCCGGGGAGCTGTTTTTT.

The gene calls are TRBV5-5 and TRBJ2-3, with D uncertain. The CDR3 spans 12 residues. Germline CDR1 and CDR2: SGHKS and YYEKEE (reference sequence). The V end lost 6 bases, the J end lost 2 bases, and 7 bases lay between the germline ends. CDR3 sequence reads: CASTESTDTQYF. The CDR3 DNA is TGTGCCAGCACCGAATCCACAGATACGCAGTATTTT.

The V gene is TRBV29-1, the J gene TRBJ2-3; D is ambiguous. V lost 4 bases to trimming and J lost 5 bases, with 7 bases between them. Germline CDR1 and CDR2: SQVTM and ANQGSEA. The CDR3 covers 11 residues. This CDR3 reads CSVAPKDTQYF. Written as DNA, the CDR3 is TGCAGCGTTGCTCCGAAAGATACGCAGTATTTT.

The genes are TRBV9 and TRBJ1-3; D is perhaps TRBD1 (5 bases). Germline lookup yields CDR1 SGDLS and CDR2 YYNGEE. The V end lost 2 bases, the J end lost 2 bases, and 14 bases lay between the germline ends. The CDR3 covers 16 residues. The CDR3 is CASSVEIRGAGNTIYF. The CDR3 DNA sequence: TGTGCCAGCAGCGTTGAGATACGGGGCGCTGGAAACACCATATATTTT.

J is TRBJ2-5 and V is TRBV6-5, with D tentatively TRBD2 (6 bases). Germline-derived CDR1 and CDR2 are MNHEY and SVGAGI. The germline V and J ends were trimmed by 4 bases and 1 base, with 13 bases remaining between them. CDR3 length: 15 amino acids. The CDR3 DNA sequence: TGTGCCAGCAGTTCGCTCCGGGACTTCCAAGAGACCCAGTACTTC. Translation: CASSSLRDFQETQYF.

The V and J genes are TRBV9 and TRBJ2-3; the D is unclear. Trimming pared 3 bases from V and 2 bases from J, leaving 10 bases between. Per germline, CDR1 SGDLS and CDR2 YYNGEE. The CDR3 consists of 14 residues. CDR3 protein: CASSGNLHTDTQYF. CDR3 nucleotides: TGTGCCAGCAGCGGGAACCTACACACAGATACGCAGTATTTT.

The CDR3 nucleotides read TGTGCCAGCAGTGAGGAGATGGGCGGAAAACTGTTTTTT. It translates to CASSEEMGGKLFF. This rearrangement joins TRBV2 to TRBJ1-4, with D hard to call. CDR1 is SNHLY and CDR2 is FYNNEI in the germline V gene. V lost 3 bases and J lost 10, with 12 bases in between. CDR3 length: 13 amino acids.

The chain's CDR3 is CASRNARRHNEQFF. As DNA, the CDR3 is TGTGCCAGCAGGAACGCTCGCCGGCACAATGAGCAGTTCTTC. The chain has TRBV7-9 and TRBJ2-1; D is ambiguous. V was shortened by 6 bases and J by 5 bases, with 14 bases between the two germline ends. The germline CDR1 and CDR2 sequences are SEHNR and FQNEAQ (reference sequence). This CDR3 is built from 14 residues.

For the CDR3, the DNA is TGTGCCAGCAGTTTCTGGACAGGGTGGTATGGCTACACCTTC. This sequence encodes CASSFWTGWYGYTF. The chain is built from TRBV6-1 and TRBJ1-2; 8 nucleotides align to TRBD1. The CDR3 extends over 14 amino acids. V was pared by 5 bases and J by 5 bases, with 7 bases of the junction left unmatched. Germline V lookup: CDR1 MNHNS, CDR2 SASEGT.

The gene calls are TRBV10-3 and TRBJ1-3, with a weak D call TRBD1 (5 bases). V dropped 3 bases and J dropped 2 bases, with 11 bases sitting between them. The CDR3 is 15 residues long. Germline V CDR1 and CDR2: ENHRY, SYGVKD. The CDR3: CAISESRGTGNTIYF. The CDR3 DNA is TGTGCCATCAGTGAATCTCGGGGCACTGGAAACACCATATATTTT.

The gene calls are TRBV6-5 and TRBJ2-7, with TRBD2 identical over 8 bases. Per the germline V gene, CDR1 is MNHEY and CDR2 is SVGAGI. V lost 2 bases, J lost 3 bases, and 3 bases stayed unmatched. The length of the CDR3 is 14 residues. The CDR3 region has the DNA TGTGCCAGCAGTTACGGGACTAGGGACTACGAGCAGTACTTC. The encoded protein is CASSYGTRDYEQYF.

This chain joins TRBV28 and TRBJ2-7, with D possibly matching TRBD2 (6 bases). Trimming took 6 bases from V and 0 from J, leaving 18 bases between them. There are 16 residues in the CDR3. CDR1 and CDR2 from the germline V gene are MDHEN and SYDVKM. The CDR3 spells CASSPGGTVSSYEQYF. CDR3 nucleotides: TGTGCCAGCAGCCCCGGAGGGACGGTTAGCTCCTACGAGCAGTACTTC.

The chain links TRBV5-1 to TRBJ1-4, with a weak D call TRBD1 (6 bases). The V end was cut by 4 bases, the J end by 2 bases, with 9 bases between. The CDR3 is made up of 14 amino acids. Germline V CDR1 and CDR2: SGHRS, YFSETQ. The CDR3 is CASSQGLTNEKLFF. The CDR3 DNA reads as TGCGCCAGCAGCCAGGGGCTCACTAATGAAAAACTGTTTTTT.

The chain links TRBV29-1 to TRBJ1-1; D gene ambiguous. Germline V CDR1 and CDR2: SQVTM, ANQGSEA. The CDR3 consists of 11 residues. Trimming cost V 6 bases and J 0 bases, with 5 bases left between them. Here the CDR3 DNA reads TGCAGCGTACACATGAACACTGAAGCTTTCTTT. The encoded protein is CSVHMNTEAFF.

V and J are TRBV11-2 and TRBJ2-7; 10 positions agree with TRBD2. Trimming removed 3 bases from V and 5 bases from J; junction bases left unmatched: 4. The CDR3 is 14 residues long. Germline V CDR1 and CDR2: SGHAT, FQNNGV. The CDR3 DNA follows: TGTGCCAGCAGCTTCCTAGCGGGAGACAACGAGCAGTACTTC. The encoded protein is CASSFLAGDNEQYF.

To note about this clone: A junction boundary mismatches the germline segment, possibly from a read error. This rearrangement joins TRBV7-9 to TRBJ1-1, with D hard to call. The CDR3 is 18 residues long. CDR1 and CDR2 from the germline V gene are SEHNR and FQNEAQ (reference sequence). The CDR3 reads CANSFPRWEGGVETEAFF. Written as DNA, the CDR3 is TGTGCCAACAGCTTCCCCCGGTGGGAGGGAGGTGTTGAGACTGAAGCTTTCTTT.

The V call is TRBV19, the J call TRBJ2-3, with TRBD2 matching 9 bases. Germline CDR1 LNHDA, CDR2 SQIVND (reference sequence). The trim removed 5 bases at V and 2 bases at J, leaving 11 bases unmatched. This CDR3 contains 17 residues. CDR3 DNA sequence: TGTGCCAGTAGTGCCCGTCGGACTAGCGCGATCACAGATACGCAGTATTTT. Residues: CASSARRTSAITDTQYF. The full variable domain, completed using reference TRBV19 and TRBJ2-3, is DGGITQSPKYLFRKEGQNVTLSCEQNLNHDAMYWYRQDPGQGLRLIYYSQIVNDFQKGDIAEGYSVSREKKESFPLTVTSAQKNPTAFYLCASSARRTSAITDTQYFGPGTRLTVL.

The chain combines TRBV10-3 with TRBJ2-3; 10 nucleotides line up with TRBD2. The CDR3 loop spans 17 amino acids. The trim removed 4 bases at V and 2 bases at J, leaving 9 bases unmatched. Germline CDR1 reads ENHRY; CDR2 reads SYGVKD. Written as DNA, the CDR3 is TGTGCCATCAGTGCAGCTAGCGGGAGAGAATCCACAGATACGCAGTATTTT. It encodes CAISAASGRESTDTQYF.

This clone was recorded a few times. The chain joins TRBV9 to TRBJ1-4; D possibly corresponds to TRBD1 (5 bases). The CDR3 is 16 residues long. Germline V gene lookup returns CDR1 SGDLS and CDR2 YYNGEE. V lost 4 bases to trimming and J lost 7 bases, with 20 bases between them. DNA of the CDR3: TGTGCCAGCAGCCCAAAAGGGTTAGGGGAAGGTGAAAAACTGTTTTTT. Amino acids: CASSPKGLGEGEKLFF.